Each of the 14 T cell receptor beta chains below was sequenced from the same sample in a study of blood T cell repertoires in COVID-19 (dated by TCRdb to 2018 to 2021). The library was made by the immunoSEQ multiplex PCR assay. TCRdb re-hosts the immuneACCESS table, in-frame sequences only. Its copies lack some clones; in the studies checked, an unresolved V gene accounts for under half of them, and the cause for the rest is not known. The sample table lists roughly 87,000 clones, 88% of them with a count of one. Over 0.35% of the sample lies in the top ten. The sample taken for sequencing was peripheral blood. The source of these receptors is a man in his sixties with acute or convalescent COVID-19.

This chain uses TRBV5-1 with TRBJ2-5, with D tentatively TRBD2 (6 bases). In germline, CDR1 is SGHRS, CDR2 YFSETQ. V dropped 0 bases and J dropped 1 base, with 13 bases sitting between them. This CDR3 has 16 amino acids. The CDR3 nucleotides are TGCGCCAGCAGCTTGGGCGTAGCGGAGTCCCAAGAGACCCAGTACTTC. This encodes CASSLGVAESQETQYF.

V and J are TRBV6-5 and TRBJ2-5, with TRBD1 identical over 11 bases. CDR1 is MNHEY, CDR2 SVGAGI, per germline. This CDR3 is 13 amino acids long. The trim removed 6 bases at V and 6 bases at J, leaving 3 bases unmatched. The chain's CDR3 is CASSRDRGKTQYF. As DNA, the CDR3 is TGTGCCAGCAGCAGGGACAGGGGGAAGACCCAGTACTTC.

The J gene is TRBJ2-2, the V gene TRBV19, with unresolved D. Trimming removed 4 bases at V and 4 bases at J, with 7 bases between. Germline V lookup: CDR1 LNHDA, CDR2 SQIVND (reference sequence). CDR3 length: 13 amino acids. CDR3 sequence reads: CASSTQVTGELFF. DNA for the CDR3: TGTGCCAGTAGTACGCAGGTCACCGGGGAGCTGTTTTTT.

The V gene is TRBV7-3, the J gene TRBJ2-1; D possibly corresponds to TRBD1 (5 bases). The V end lost 3 bases, the J end lost 5 bases, and 8 bases lay between the germline ends. The CDR3 length is 13 residues. Germline assignment: CDR1 SGHTA and CDR2 FQGTGA. This CDR3 reads CASSFIGDNEQFF. Written as DNA, the CDR3 is TGTGCCAGCAGCTTTATAGGGGACAATGAGCAGTTCTTC.

The J gene is TRBJ2-1, the V gene TRBV30; weak D call: TRBD2 (6 bases). CDR1 and CDR2 (germline): GTSNPN, SVGIG (reference sequence). This CDR3 region has 19 residues. V was cut by 0 bases and J by 8 bases, with 29 bases left in between. CDR3 loop: CAWSVGWFAAGLTRHEQFF. CDR3 DNA: TGTGCCTGGAGTGTAGGTTGGTTTGCAGCGGGTCTGACACGCCATGAGCAGTTCTTC.

The V call is TRBV21-1, the J call TRBJ2-7; the DNA was not compared with TRBD1, the D call given in the table. TRBV21-1 is a pseudogene locus. The CDR3 sequence is 15 residues long. The CDR3 spells CASSHRGTFTCEQYF. CDR3 nucleotide sequence: TGTGCCAGCAGCCACCGAGGGACATTCACGTGCGAGCAGTACTTC.

This chain uses TRBV7-3 with TRBJ1-1; possible D gene TRBD1, 5 bases. The CDR3 covers 14 residues. Germline V CDR1 and CDR2: SGHTA, FQGTGA. The V end was cut by 1 base, the J end by 1 base, with 7 bases between. CDR3: CASSLMGGNTEAFF. As DNA, the CDR3 is TGTGCCAGCAGCTTAATGGGGGGGAACACTGAAGCTTTCTTT.

The chain carries TRBV2 and TRBJ1-2; the D gene is possibly TRBD1 (5 bases). Trimming cost V 8 bases and J 2 bases, with 18 bases left between them. CDR3 length equals 15 residues. Germline V gene data show CDR1 as SNHLY and CDR2 as FYNNEI. Written as DNA, the CDR3 is TGTGCCAGCGCCCTCAGCAGCGGGGCGAACTATGGCTACACCTTC. This gives the protein CASALSSGANYGYTF. The complete variable domain, with remaining parts taken from reference TRBV2 and TRBJ1-2, reads EPEVTQTPSHQVTQMGQEVILRCVPISNHLYFYWYRQILGQKVEFLVSFYNNEISEKSEIFDDQFSVERPDGSNFTLKIRSTKLEDSAMYFCASALSSGANYGYTFGSGTRLTVV.

This chain uses TRBV5-1 with TRBJ2-7; 11 bases match TRBD2. Germline V gene sequence: CDR1 SGHRS, CDR2 YFSETQ. The CDR3 spans 14 residues. J lost 3 bases, V lost 3 bases, and 2 bases had no gene match. The CDR3 spells CASSSTSGDYEQYF. The CDR3, as DNA: TGCGCCAGCAGCTCGACTAGCGGGGACTACGAGCAGTACTTC.

This clone was counted between two and nine times. The rearrangement links TRBV6-1 to TRBJ1-5; TRBD1 agrees at 9 bases. V was pared by 2 bases and J by 4 bases, with 9 bases of the junction left unmatched. This CDR3 spans 17 amino acids. From germline, CDR1 is MNHNS and CDR2 SASEGT. The CDR3 loop is CASSETDRGLRNQPQHF. The CDR3 DNA follows: TGTGCCAGCAGTGAAACGGACAGGGGTTTGAGAAATCAGCCCCAGCATTTT.

V gene TRBV5-8 combines with J gene TRBJ2-2, with a possible D match to TRBD1 (5 bases). This CDR3 is built from 17 residues. V lost 2 bases and J lost 1, with 15 bases in between. Germline CDR1 SGHTS, CDR2 YDEGEE. CDR3 loop: CASSFEILTGNTGELFF. DNA for the CDR3: TGTGCCAGCAGCTTTGAAATACTAACAGGGAACACCGGGGAGCTGTTTTTT.

In this sample, this clone turned up a few times. The chain links TRBV2 to TRBJ1-2; no clear D. Trimming took 7 bases from V and 3 from J, leaving 12 bases between them. The CDR3 is 13 residues long. Germline V gives CDR1 SNHLY, CDR2 FYNNEI. CDR3 sequence: CASIDDNDYGYTF. In DNA, the CDR3 is TGTGCCAGCATTGATGACAACGACTATGGCTACACCTTC.

The chain joins TRBV9 to TRBJ2-7; TRBD2 is a possible D gene (6 bases). Looked up from germline, CDR1 is SGDLS and CDR2 is YYNGEE. The CDR3 consists of 14 residues. V was cut by 4 bases and J by 3 bases, with 14 bases left in between. As DNA, the CDR3 is TGTGCCAGCAGCCACCGGGACTCTGGCTACGAGCAGTACTTC. It codes for CASSHRDSGYEQYF. Using reference TRBV9 and TRBJ2-7 for the parts outside the CDR3, the full variable domain is DSGVTQTPKHLITATGQRVTLRCSPRSGDLSVYWYQQSLDQGLQFLIQYYNGEERAKGNILERFSAQQFPDLHSELNLSSLELGDSALYFCASSHRDSGYEQYFGPGTRLTVT.

V gene TRBV5-1 combines with J gene TRBJ2-6, with TRBD1 matching over 7 bases. From germline, CDR1 is SGHRS and CDR2 YFSETQ. J gave up 1 base and V 3 bases, and 4 bases lay outside the gene matches. The CDR3 has 16 residues. CDR3 DNA sequence: TGCGCCAGCAGCTCGGACAGGTTGTCTGGGGCCAACGTCCTGACTTTC. Translation gives CASSSDRLSGANVLTF.